This T cell receptor (beta chain) was obtained from a study of cytomegalovirus exposure and HLA in healthy donors. The CDR3 length is 13 residues. Germline V gene sequence: CDR1 SGHTA, CDR2 FQGTGA. Trimming took off 4 bases at V and 5 bases at J, with 11 bases between the two ends. It was with 60 Vbeta and 13 Jbeta primers that the PCR ran. Clones were sequenced by immunoSEQ multiplex PCR, and TCRdb holds only the in-frame ones, with some missing. The top ten clones hold approximately 2% of a sample with about 200,000 clones, about three quarters of them seen once. As regards this clone: The antigen is unknown.

Overall study findings and caveats: An apparent linkage of common viral pathogens to several of the most significant clusters emerged in a later analysis. An assumption of roughly uniform sequencing depth across donors underlay the presence/absence analyses. A missense DCLRE1C variant was associated with V- and J-gene trimming of TCR beta chains in a later analysis, and an independent cohort replicated the association. As was reported, the classifier diagnosed cytomegalovirus status with high specificity and sensitivity.

Sequences were obtained from PBMCs. The chain has TRBV7-3 and TRBJ2-5; the D is unclear. The receptor was derived from a woman aged 25 to 39 in good health and CMV-seropositive. CDR3 region: CASSSGPRETQYF. The CDR3 DNA reads as TGTGCCAGCAGCTCAGGCCCCCGGGAGACCCAGTACTTC.